The next 10 T cell receptor beta chains were all read from a single sample in a study of blood T cell repertoires in COVID-19. The method was immunoSEQ multiplex PCR; TCRdb's version includes in-frame clones alone and lacks a portion of them. The sample holds around 99,000 clones; 84% are singletons and the top ten take roughly 4.6%. The material sequenced was peripheral blood. Receptor source: a human donor in a cohort sampled during active COVID-19.

The gene calls are TRBV6-5 and TRBJ1-2; perhaps TRBD1 as D (5 bases). From germline, CDR1 is MNHEY and CDR2 SVGAGI. The CDR3 contains 14 residues. V gave up 4 bases and J gave up 7 bases, with 16 bases separating them. CDR3 coding DNA: TGTGCCAGCAGTTTCTCACCTGGGGGGAGTGGCTACACCTTC. Translation: CASSFSPGGSGYTF.

This chain joins TRBV19 and TRBJ1-5; 9 bases agree with TRBD1. The CDR3 covers 20 residues. Unmatched junction bases numbered 12, after V lost 0 bases and J lost 0 bases. The germline CDR1 and CDR2 sequences are LNHDA and SQIVND (reference sequence). The CDR3 here is CASSIEARTGEPYSNQPQHF. As DNA, the CDR3 is TGTGCCAGTAGTATAGAGGCTCGGACAGGGGAACCTTATAGCAATCAGCCCCAGCATTTT.

This clone was recorded a few times. The rearrangement uses TRBV6-2 or TRBV6-3 and TRBJ1-1, with D unclear. The CDR3 consists of 14 residues. The germline gives CDR1 MNHEY, CDR2 SVGEGT. The germline V and J ends were trimmed by 2 bases and 1 base, with 8 bases remaining between them. CDR3 sequence: CASSYGLRNTEAFF. CDR3 nucleotides: TGTGCCAGCAGTTACGGACTGAGGAACACTGAAGCTTTCTTT.

The chain joins TRBV7-2 to TRBJ1-6; D not resolved. Trimming pared 5 bases from V and 9 bases from J, leaving 17 bases between. The CDR3 spans 15 residues. Germline-derived CDR1 and CDR2 are SGHTA and FQGNSA. The CDR3: CASSQMGRVGSPLHF. CDR3 coding DNA: TGTGCCAGCAGCCAAATGGGCCGCGTGGGTTCACCCCTCCACTTT.

In its sample, this clone was seen a few times. V and J are TRBV7-2 and TRBJ2-7; TRBD2 agrees at 12 bases. In germline, CDR1 is SGHTA, CDR2 FQGNSA. The V and J ends lost 1 base and 4 bases, in that order; junction bases with no gene match: 5. This CDR3 has 16 residues. CDR3 nucleotides: TGTGCCAGCAGCTTAGGGACTAGCGGGGAGGGGTACGAGCAGTACGTC. It codes for CASSLGTSGEGYEQYV.

This sequence joins TRBV5-6 and TRBJ1-2; 12 positions match TRBD1. The CDR3 consists of 15 residues. The germline CDR1 and CDR2 sequences are SGHDT and YYEEEE. The ends lost 2 bases at V and 7 bases at J; junction bases unmatched: 6. CDR3 in amino acids: CASSFLGQGAFGYTF. In DNA form, the CDR3 reads TGTGCCAGCAGCTTTTTGGGACAGGGGGCGTTTGGCTACACCTTC. The entire variable domain, with the rest obtained from reference TRBV5-6 and TRBJ1-2, is as follows: DAGVTQSPTHLIKTRGQQVTLRCSPKSGHDTVSWYQQALGQGPQFIFQYYEEEERQRGNFPDRFSGHQFPNYSSELNVNALLLGDSALYLCASSFLGQGAFGYTFGSGTRLTVV.

J is TRBJ1-5 and V is TRBV30; the match to TRBD1 covers 7 bases. With 4 bases clipped from V and 3 bases from J, the junction kept 9 bases outside the gene matches. The CDR3 loop spans 15 amino acids. Germline values: CDR1 GTSNPN, CDR2 SVGIG (reference sequence). In nucleotides, the CDR3 is TGTGCCTGGAAATCCGCCGGGACAGACAATCAGCCCCAGCATTTT. This codes for CAWKSAGTDNQPQHF. The full variable domain, in which reference TRBV30 and TRBJ1-5 provide the parts outside the CDR3, is SQTIHQWPATLVQPVGSPLSLECTVEGTSNPNLYWYRQAAGRGLQLLFYSVGIGQISSEVPQNLSASRPQDRQFILSSKKLLLSDSGFYLCAWKSAGTDNQPQHFGDGTRLSIL.

The rearrangement uses TRBV19 and TRBJ2-2; D not resolved. V dropped 3 bases and J dropped 2 bases, with 10 bases sitting between them. The CDR3 totals 15 residues. Germline V gene data show CDR1 as LNHDA and CDR2 as SQIVND (reference sequence). CDR3 amino acids: CASSIITSNTGELFF. The CDR3 region has the DNA TGTGCCAGTAGTATCATCACCAGTAACACCGGGGAGCTGTTTTTT.

V is TRBV3-1 (or the pseudogene TRBV3-2) and J is TRBJ2-7; 9 nucleotides agree with TRBD2. Germline V gene sequence: CDR1 LGHDT, CDR2 YNNKEL (reference sequence). The J segment lost 7 bases and the V segment lost 8 bases, leaving 12 bases of the junction unmatched. This CDR3 comprises 14 residues. The DNA of the CDR3 is TGTGCCAGCTCAGGATTAGCGGGAGTAGGGGAGCAGTACTTC. It encodes CASSGLAGVGEQYF.

The rearrangement uses TRBV18 and TRBJ2-7; 7 positions agree with TRBD2. CDR1 KGHSH and CDR2 LQKENI come from the germline V gene. This CDR3 has 12 residues. The V and J ends lost 5 bases and 7 bases, in that order; junction bases with no gene match: 5. The CDR3 nucleotides read TGTGCCAGCTCAGAGACCGGGAGGGAGCAGTACGTC. It is translated as CASSETGREQYV.